This T cell receptor beta chain was captured by sequencing in a study of T-cell reconstitution after alpha-beta-depleted transplantation in children. Overall study results and limits: From surviving recipient T cells and thymic progenitors came the high day-60 TCRbeta diversity observed in some patients. By about two months after transplant, alpha-beta T cells reportedly arose from several hundred graft clones that had expanded. Counts and diversity of T cells one year after transplant came mostly from newly produced T cells.

TCRbeta library construction was performed incorporating unique molecular identifiers. TCRdb re-derived calls from the PCR reads in MiXCR, one entry per CDR3 protein. The sample has 200,000 to 300,000 distinct CDR3 sequences, 7.5% to 9.5% seen once. This clonotype was seen at least ten times. The target antigen is unknown. V lost 0 bases, J lost 1 base, and 12 bases lay in between. The CDR3 length is 16 residues. Germline V lookup: CDR1 SGHAT, CDR2 FQDESV (reference sequence). This TCR derives from a male patient between 10 and 17 years old who had a stem cell transplant for acute lymphoblastic leukemia, so the T cells may come from the graft donor. The source material was PBMCs, mostly from graft donor cells, sampled 180 days after TCRalphabeta/CD19-depleted stem cell transplant. The chain has TRBV11-1 and TRBJ1-1; D is perhaps TRBD1 (5 bases). CDR3 amino acids: CASSLASGRGNTEAFF. The CDR3 nucleotides are TGTGCCAGCAGCTTAGCGTCAGGGAGGGGGAACACTGAAGCTTTCTTT.